Detailed here is one T cell receptor beta chain. There are 13 residues in the CDR3. Germline values: CDR1 LNHDA, CDR2 SQIVND (reference sequence). This specimen comes from a study of regulatory T cells in long-lasting Graves disease. Time point meaning: newly diagnosed GD, antithyroid drugs for less than 3 months. PBMC RNA was the source of the TCR library. Arm-PCR of CDR3 regions and iRepertoire HTBI primers were used to build TCR beta libraries. TCRdb re-called the multiplex PCR reads with MiXCR, one entry per CDR3 protein. The table has hundreds of thousands of distinct CDR3 sequences, 15% to 20% seen once; the top ten hold 35% to 45%.

The rearrangement links TRBV19 to TRBJ2-5; 10 bases fit TRBD1. The tail of the sequence fits TRBJ2-1 better, so the J call may be wrong. The clonotype comes from a female donor with Graves disease. Specimen: peripheral blood mononuclear cells (PBMCs), collected at new diagnosis, from a patient treated with antithyroid drugs. CDR3 sequence reads: CASRDRGDNEQFF. For the CDR3, the DNA is TGTGCCAGTAGGGACAGGGGGGATAATGAGCAGTTCTTC.